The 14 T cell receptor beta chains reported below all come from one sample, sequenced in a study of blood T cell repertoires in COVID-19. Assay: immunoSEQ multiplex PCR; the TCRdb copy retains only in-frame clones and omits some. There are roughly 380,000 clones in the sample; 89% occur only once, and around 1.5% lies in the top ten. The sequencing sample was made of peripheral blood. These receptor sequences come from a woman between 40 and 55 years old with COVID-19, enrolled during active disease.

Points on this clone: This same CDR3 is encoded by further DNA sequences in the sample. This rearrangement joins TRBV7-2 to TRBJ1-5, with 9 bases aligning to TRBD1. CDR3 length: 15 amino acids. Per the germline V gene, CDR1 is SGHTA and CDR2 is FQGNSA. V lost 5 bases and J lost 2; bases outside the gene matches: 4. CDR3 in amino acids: CASSRDRAGNQPQHF. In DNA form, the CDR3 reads TGTGCCAGCAGCCGGGACAGGGCTGGCAATCAGCCCCAGCATTTT.

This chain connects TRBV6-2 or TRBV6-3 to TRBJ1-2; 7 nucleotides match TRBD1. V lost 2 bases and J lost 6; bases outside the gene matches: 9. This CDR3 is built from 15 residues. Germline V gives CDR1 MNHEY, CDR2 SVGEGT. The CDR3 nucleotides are TGTGCCAGCAGTTACCCGGGACAGACCTATAATGGCTACACCTTC. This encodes CASSYPGQTYNGYTF.

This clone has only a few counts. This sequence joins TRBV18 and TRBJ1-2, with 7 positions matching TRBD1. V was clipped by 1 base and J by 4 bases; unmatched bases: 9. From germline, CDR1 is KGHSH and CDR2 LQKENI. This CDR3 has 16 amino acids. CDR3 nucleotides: TGTGCCAGCTCACCACAGGGGGCCCTGACGGGCTATGGCTACACCTTC. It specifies CASSPQGALTGYGYTF.

This CDR3 reads CAWSADRGNQPQHF. Written as DNA, the CDR3 is TGTGCCTGGAGTGCTGACAGGGGGAATCAGCCCCAGCATTTT. V is TRBV30 and J is TRBJ1-5; 9 positions agree with TRBD1. The CDR3 covers 14 residues. Per germline, CDR1 GTSNPN and CDR2 SVGIG (reference sequence). V was pared by 1 base and J by 4 bases, with 2 bases of the junction left unmatched.

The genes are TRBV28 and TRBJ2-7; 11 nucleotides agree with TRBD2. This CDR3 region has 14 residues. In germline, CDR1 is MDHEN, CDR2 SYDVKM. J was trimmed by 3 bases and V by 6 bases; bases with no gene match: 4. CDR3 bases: TGTGCCAGCAGATTAGCGGGAGGGGGCTACGAGCAGTACTTC. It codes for CASRLAGGGYEQYF.

CDR3 in amino acids: CASSRGQSSMGPQHF. The CDR3 region has the DNA TGTGCCAGCAGCCGAGGACAGTCCTCGATGGGGCCCCAGCATTTT. The chain recombines TRBV28 with TRBJ1-5; tentative D call: TRBD1 (6 bases). Trimming pared 6 bases from V and 9 bases from J, leaving 21 bases between. The CDR3 consists of 15 residues. Germline assignment: CDR1 MDHEN and CDR2 SYDVKM.

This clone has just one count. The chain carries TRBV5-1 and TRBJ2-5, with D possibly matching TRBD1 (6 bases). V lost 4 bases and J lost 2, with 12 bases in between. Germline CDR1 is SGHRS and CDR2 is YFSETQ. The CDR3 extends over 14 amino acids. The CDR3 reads CASSPRQAQETQYF. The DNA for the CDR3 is TGCGCCAGCAGCCCTAGACAGGCTCAAGAGACCCAGTACTTC. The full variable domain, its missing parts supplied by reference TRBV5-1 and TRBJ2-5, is KAGVTQTPRYLIKTRGQQVTLSCSPISGHRSVSWYQQTPGQGLQFLFEYFSETQRNKGNFPGRFSGRQFSNSRSEMNVSTLELGDSALYLCASSPRQAQETQYFGPGTRLLVL.

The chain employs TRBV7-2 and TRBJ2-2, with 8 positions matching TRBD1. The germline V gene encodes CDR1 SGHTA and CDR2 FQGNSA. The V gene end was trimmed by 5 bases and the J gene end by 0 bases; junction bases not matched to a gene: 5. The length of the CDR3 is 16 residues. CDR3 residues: CASSPQGQANTGELFF. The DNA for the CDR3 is TGTGCCAGCAGCCCACAGGGACAGGCGAACACCGGGGAGCTGTTTTTT.

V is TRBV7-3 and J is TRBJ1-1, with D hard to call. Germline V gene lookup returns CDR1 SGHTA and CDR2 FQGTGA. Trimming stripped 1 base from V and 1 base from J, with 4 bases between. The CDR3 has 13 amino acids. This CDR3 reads CASSLKQNTEAFF. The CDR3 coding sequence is TGTGCCAGCAGCTTAAAACAGAACACTGAAGCTTTCTTT.

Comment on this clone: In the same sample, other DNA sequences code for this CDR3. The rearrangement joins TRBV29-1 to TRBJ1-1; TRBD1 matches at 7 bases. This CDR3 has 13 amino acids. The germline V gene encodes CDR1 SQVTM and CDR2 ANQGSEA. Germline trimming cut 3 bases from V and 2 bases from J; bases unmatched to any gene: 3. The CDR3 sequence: CSVDRGSNTEAFF. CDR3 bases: TGCAGCGTTGACAGGGGGTCTAACACTGAAGCTTTCTTT.

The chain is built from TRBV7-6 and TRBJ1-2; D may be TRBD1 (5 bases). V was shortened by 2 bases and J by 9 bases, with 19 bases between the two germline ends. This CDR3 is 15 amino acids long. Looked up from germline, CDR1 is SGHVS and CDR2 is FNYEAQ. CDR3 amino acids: CASSLSAGREESYTF. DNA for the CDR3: TGTGCCAGCAGCTTAAGCGCAGGCAGGGAGGAAAGCTACACCTTC. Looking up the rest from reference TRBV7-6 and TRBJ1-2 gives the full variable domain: GAGVSQSPRYKVTKRGQDVALRCDPISGHVSLYWYRQALGQGPEFLTYFNYEAQQDKSGLPNDRFSAERPEGSISTLTIQRTEQRDSAMYRCASSLSAGREESYTFGSGTRLTVV.

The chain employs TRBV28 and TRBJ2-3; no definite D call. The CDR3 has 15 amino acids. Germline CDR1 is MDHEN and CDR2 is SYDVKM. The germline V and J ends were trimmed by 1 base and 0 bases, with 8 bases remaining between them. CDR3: CASSLFPASTDTQYF. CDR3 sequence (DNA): TGTGCCAGCAGTTTATTTCCCGCGAGCACAGATACGCAGTATTTT. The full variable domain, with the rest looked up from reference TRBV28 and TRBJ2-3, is DVKVTQSSRYLVKRTGEKVFLECVQDMDHENMFWYRQDPGLGLRLIYFSYDVKMKEKGDIPEGYSVSREKKERFSLILESASTNQTSMYLCASSLFPASTDTQYFGPGTRLTVL.

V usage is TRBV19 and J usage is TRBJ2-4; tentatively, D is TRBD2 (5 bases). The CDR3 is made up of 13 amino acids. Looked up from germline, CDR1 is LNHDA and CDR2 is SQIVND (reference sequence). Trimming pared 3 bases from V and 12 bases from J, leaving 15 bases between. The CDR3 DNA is TGTGCCAGTAGTATTCAGCGGCAGCCACCTCAGTACTTC. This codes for CASSIQRQPPQYF.

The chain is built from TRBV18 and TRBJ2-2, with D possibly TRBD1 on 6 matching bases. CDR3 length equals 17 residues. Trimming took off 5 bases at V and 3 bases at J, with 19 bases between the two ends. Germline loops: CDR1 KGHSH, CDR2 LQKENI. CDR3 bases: TGTGCCAGCTCAACGGGACACCCGGCATTATACACCGGGGAGCTGTTTTTT. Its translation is CASSTGHPALYTGELFF.